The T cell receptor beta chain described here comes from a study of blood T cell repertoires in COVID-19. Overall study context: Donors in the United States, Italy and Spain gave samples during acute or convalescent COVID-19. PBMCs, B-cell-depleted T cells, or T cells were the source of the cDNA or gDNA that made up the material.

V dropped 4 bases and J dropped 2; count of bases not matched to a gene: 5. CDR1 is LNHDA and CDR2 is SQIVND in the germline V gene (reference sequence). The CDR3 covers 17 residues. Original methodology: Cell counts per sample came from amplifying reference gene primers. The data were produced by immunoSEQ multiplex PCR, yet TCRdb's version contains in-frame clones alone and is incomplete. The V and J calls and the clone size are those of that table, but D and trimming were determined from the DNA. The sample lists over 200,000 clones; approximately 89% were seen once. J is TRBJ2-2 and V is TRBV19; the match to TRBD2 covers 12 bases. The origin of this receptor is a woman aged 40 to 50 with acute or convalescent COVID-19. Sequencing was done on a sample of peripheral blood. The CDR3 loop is CASSRGLAGPNTGELFF. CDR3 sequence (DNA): TGTGCCAGTAGTAGAGGACTAGCGGGGCCTAACACCGGGGAGCTGTTTTTT.